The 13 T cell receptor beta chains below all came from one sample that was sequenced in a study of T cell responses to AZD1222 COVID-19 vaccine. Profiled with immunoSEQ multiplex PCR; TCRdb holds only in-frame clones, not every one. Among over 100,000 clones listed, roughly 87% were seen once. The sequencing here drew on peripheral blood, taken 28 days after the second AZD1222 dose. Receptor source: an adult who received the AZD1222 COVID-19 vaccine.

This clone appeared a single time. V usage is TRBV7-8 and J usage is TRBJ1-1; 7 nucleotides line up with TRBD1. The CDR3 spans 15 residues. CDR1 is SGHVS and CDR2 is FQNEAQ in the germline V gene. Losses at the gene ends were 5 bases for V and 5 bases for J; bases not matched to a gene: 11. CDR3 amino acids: CASSPSGQVGTEAFF. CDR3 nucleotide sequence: TGTGCCAGCAGCCCCTCCGGACAGGTGGGAACTGAAGCTTTCTTT.

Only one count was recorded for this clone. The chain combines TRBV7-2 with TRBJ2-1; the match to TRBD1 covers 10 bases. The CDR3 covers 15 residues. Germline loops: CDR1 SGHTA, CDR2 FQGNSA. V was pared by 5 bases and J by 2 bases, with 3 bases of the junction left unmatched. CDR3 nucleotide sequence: TGTGCCAGCAGCCAGGGGACAGGGGCCTACAATGAGCAGTTCTTC. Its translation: CASSQGTGAYNEQFF.

The CDR3, as DNA: TGCGCCAGCAGCTTGGCCGGGCACATGAACACTGAAGCTTTCTTT. Its protein is CASSLAGHMNTEAFF. This chain connects TRBV5-1 to TRBJ1-1; D is uncertain. CDR3 size: 15 residues. CDR1 and CDR2 (germline): SGHRS, YFSETQ. V lost 0 bases and J 0 bases, leaving 9 bases between the germline ends. Looking up the rest from reference TRBV5-1 and TRBJ1-1 gives the full variable domain: KAGVTQTPRYLIKTRGQQVTLSCSPISGHRSVSWYQQTPGQGLQFLFEYFSETQRNKGNFPGRFSGRQFSNSRSEMNVSTLELGDSALYLCASSLAGHMNTEAFFGQGTRLTVV.

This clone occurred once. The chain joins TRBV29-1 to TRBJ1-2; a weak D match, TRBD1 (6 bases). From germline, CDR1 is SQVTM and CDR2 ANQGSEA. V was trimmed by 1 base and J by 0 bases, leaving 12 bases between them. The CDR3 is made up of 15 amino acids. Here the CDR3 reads CSVEGGTGTNYGYTF. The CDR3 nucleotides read TGCAGCGTTGAAGGTGGAACAGGGACTAACTATGGCTACACCTTC.

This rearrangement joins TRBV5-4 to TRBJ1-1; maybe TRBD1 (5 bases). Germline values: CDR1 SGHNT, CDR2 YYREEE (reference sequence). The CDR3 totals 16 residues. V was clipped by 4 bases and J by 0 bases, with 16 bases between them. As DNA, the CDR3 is TGTGCCAGCAGCGGGTCATCCGGGGCCTTGAACACTGAAGCTTTCTTT. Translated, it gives CASSGSSGALNTEAFF.

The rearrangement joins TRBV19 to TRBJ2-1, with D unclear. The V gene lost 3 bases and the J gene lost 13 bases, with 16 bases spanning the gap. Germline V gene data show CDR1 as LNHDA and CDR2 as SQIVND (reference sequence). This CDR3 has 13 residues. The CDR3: CASSIRAPAGQFF. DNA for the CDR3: TGTGCCAGTAGTATTAGGGCCCCCGCAGGTCAGTTCTTC.

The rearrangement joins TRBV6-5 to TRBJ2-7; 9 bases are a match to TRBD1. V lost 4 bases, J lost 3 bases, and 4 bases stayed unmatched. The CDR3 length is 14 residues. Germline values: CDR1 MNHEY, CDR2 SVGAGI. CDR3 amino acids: CASSSRDRDYEQYF. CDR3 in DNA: TGTGCCAGCAGTTCCCGGGACAGGGACTACGAGCAGTACTTC.

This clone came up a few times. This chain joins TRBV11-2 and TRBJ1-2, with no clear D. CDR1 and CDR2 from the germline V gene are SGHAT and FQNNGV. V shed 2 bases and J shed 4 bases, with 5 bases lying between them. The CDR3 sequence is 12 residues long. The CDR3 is CASSLSGYGYTF. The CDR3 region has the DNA TGTGCCAGCAGCTTATCAGGCTATGGCTACACCTTC.

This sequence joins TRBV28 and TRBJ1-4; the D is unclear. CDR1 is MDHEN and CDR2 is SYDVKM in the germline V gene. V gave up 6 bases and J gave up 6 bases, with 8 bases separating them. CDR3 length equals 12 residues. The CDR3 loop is CASRPQDEKLFF. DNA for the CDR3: TGTGCCAGCAGGCCCCAAGATGAAAAACTGTTTTTT.

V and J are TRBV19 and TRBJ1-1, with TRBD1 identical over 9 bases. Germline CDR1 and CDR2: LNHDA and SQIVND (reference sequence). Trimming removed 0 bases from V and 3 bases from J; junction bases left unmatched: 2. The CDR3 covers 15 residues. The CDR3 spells CASSIDRTGDTEAFF. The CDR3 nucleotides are TGTGCCAGTAGTATAGATAGGACAGGGGACACTGAAGCTTTCTTT.

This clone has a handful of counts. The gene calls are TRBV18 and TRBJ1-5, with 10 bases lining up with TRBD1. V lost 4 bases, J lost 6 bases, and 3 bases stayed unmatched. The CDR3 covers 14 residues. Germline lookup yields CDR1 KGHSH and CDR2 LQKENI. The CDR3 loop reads CASSQDRGSQPQHF. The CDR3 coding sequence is TGTGCCAGCTCACAGGACAGGGGGAGTCAGCCCCAGCATTTT.

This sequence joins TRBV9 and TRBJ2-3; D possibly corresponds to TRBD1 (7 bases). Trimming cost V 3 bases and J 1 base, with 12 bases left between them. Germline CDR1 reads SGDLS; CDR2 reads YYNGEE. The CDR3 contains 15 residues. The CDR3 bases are TGTGCCAGCAGCGGACAGGGAGGAGGCACAGATACGCAGTATTTT. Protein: CASSGQGGGTDTQYF.

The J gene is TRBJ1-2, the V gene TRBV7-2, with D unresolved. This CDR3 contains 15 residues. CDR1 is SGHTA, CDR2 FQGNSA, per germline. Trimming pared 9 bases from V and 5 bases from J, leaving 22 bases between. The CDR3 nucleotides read TGTGCCAGTTTATACCTCGCACCCTGGGGTTATGGCTACACCTTC. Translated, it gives CASLYLAPWGYGYTF.